Described below is a single TCR beta chain sequence and its context. As yet, its antigen is unknown. Germline assignment: CDR1 MNHEY and CDR2 SVGEGT. V was clipped by 4 bases and J by 5 bases, with 18 bases between them. The CDR3 runs to 15 residues. This specimen comes from a study of blood T cells in healthy people across ages. PCR was performed a second time for about 7 to 11 cycles using a sample-barcoded 5' primer and a J-beta primer mix. TCRdb re-derived calls from the 5' RACE reads in MiXCR, one entry per CDR3 protein. The sample records 980,000 or so distinct CDR3 sequences, around 48% being singletons. Donors were systemically healthy Caucasian individuals from Russia aged about 6 to 90 years. General observations from the study: Strongly correlated with naive T cell percentage was TCR beta diversity.

The chain recombines TRBV6-2 or TRBV6-3 with TRBJ2-7; possibly TRBD1 or TRBD2 for D (5 bases each). The receptor was isolated from a man aged 25 to 45 in good health. Sequences were obtained from blood. CDR3 DNA: TGTGCCAGCAGTTGCTCGTCTGGGGGTAATAACGAGCAGTACTTC. It encodes CASSCSSGGNNEQYF.